These 32 T cell receptor beta chains were sequenced from one sample in a study of T-cell memory formation after mild COVID-19. TCRdb re-called the 5' RACE reads through MiXCR, storing one row per CDR3 protein. The sample has about 290,000 distinct CDR3 sequences; roughly 18% are singletons. Sequenced: PBMCs or a T cell subset sorted from them (not recorded which). These TCRs come from a man younger than 30 who had mild COVID-19 (a few samples of this study predate the infection). Cell type and time point are not known.

The chain employs TRBV19 and TRBJ2-5; possibly TRBD1 or TRBD2 for D (5 bases each). The CDR3 runs 13 residues. V lost 4 bases and J lost 5, with 11 bases in between. Germline-derived CDR1 and CDR2 are LNHDA and SQIVND (reference sequence). The CDR3 bases are TGTGCCAGTAGTAACCAGGGAGTGGAGACCCAGTACTTC. It codes for CASSNQGVETQYF.

The chain links TRBV4-3 to TRBJ2-1; D unresolved. The V gene lost 1 base and the J gene lost 4 bases, with 8 bases spanning the gap. The germline CDR1 and CDR2 sequences are LGHNA and YSLEER. This CDR3 is 14 amino acids long. The CDR3 loop reads CASSQVLWYNEQFF. Written as DNA, the CDR3 is TGCGCCAGCAGCCAAGTCCTCTGGTACAATGAGCAGTTCTTC.

The chain employs TRBV28 and TRBJ2-5, with 9 positions matching TRBD1. The germline CDR1 and CDR2 sequences are MDHEN and SYDVKM. Trimming cost V 6 bases and J 2 bases; bases outside gene matches: 7. This CDR3 contains 15 residues. CDR3 amino acids: CASRLPGQGQETQYF. As DNA, the CDR3 is TGTGCCAGCAGACTTCCGGGACAGGGACAAGAGACCCAGTACTTC.

The J gene is TRBJ2-5, the V gene TRBV7-2; D not certain. V lost 0 bases and J 0 bases, leaving 8 bases between the germline ends. Germline V CDR1 and CDR2: SGHTA, FQGNSA. This CDR3 has 15 amino acids. The CDR3, as DNA: TGTGCCAGCAGCTTAGCGTCACAGTACCAAGAGACCCAGTACTTC. This sequence encodes CASSLASQYQETQYF.

CDR3 region: CASSYILGTAAYSNQPQHF. The CDR3 DNA reads TGTGCCAGCAGTTACATCTTAGGGACAGCGGCTTATAGCAATCAGCCCCAGCATTTT. This chain joins TRBV6-2 or TRBV6-3 and TRBJ1-5; 7 positions match TRBD1. V was clipped by 2 bases and J by 0 bases; unmatched bases: 13. The CDR3 contains 19 residues. Germline CDR1 MNHEY, CDR2 SVGEGT.

Many counts were recorded for this clonotype. J is TRBJ2-1 and V is TRBV4-2, with 12 bases identical to TRBD2. J gave up 1 base and V 4 bases, and 2 bases lay outside the gene matches. This CDR3 region has 16 residues. Per germline, CDR1 LGHNA and CDR2 YNFKEQ. The CDR3 protein is CASSRTSGESYNEQFF. The DNA for the CDR3 is TGTGCCAGCAGCCGGACTAGCGGGGAATCCTACAATGAGCAGTTCTTC.

This clonotype was seen a few times. The rearrangement uses TRBV7-9 and TRBJ2-7; perhaps TRBD1 as D (5 bases). The CDR3 has 12 amino acids. V was shortened by 4 bases and J by 4 bases, with 8 bases between the two germline ends. Germline values: CDR1 SEHNR, CDR2 FQNEAQ (reference sequence). The CDR3, as DNA: TGTGCCAGCAGCTCCACAGGTTACGAGCAGTACGTC. Its translation is CASSSTGYEQYV.

This clonotype was seen a handful of times. CDR3: CASGNRGSGANVLTF. For the CDR3, the DNA is TGTGCCAGCGGGAACAGGGGATCTGGGGCCAACGTCCTGACTTTC. The gene calls are TRBV2 and TRBJ2-6; the match to TRBD1 covers 7 bases. Trimming at V came to 8 bases and at J to 1 base, leaving 5 bases not matched to a gene. The CDR3 runs to 15 residues. Germline CDR1 SNHLY, CDR2 FYNNEI.

The chain combines TRBV5-1 with TRBJ2-3; 8 nucleotides line up with TRBD2. V dropped 7 bases and J dropped 4; count of bases not matched to a gene: 8. CDR3 length: 14 residues. The germline CDR1 and CDR2 sequences are SGHRS and YFSETQ. The chain's CDR3 is CASHTGGASDTQYF. CDR3 nucleotides: TGCGCCAGCCACACCGGGGGGGCCTCAGATACGCAGTATTTT.

This clonotype was counted only a few times. The chain couples TRBV13 to TRBJ2-7; D may correspond to TRBD1 or TRBD2 (5 bases each). Germline assignment: CDR1 PRHDT and CDR2 FYEKMQ (reference sequence). The V gene lost 5 bases and the J gene lost 6 bases, with 17 bases spanning the gap. The CDR3 runs to 14 residues. CDR3 in amino acids: CASSEGPTGFEQYF. DNA for the CDR3: TGTGCCAGCAGCGAGGGACCCACTGGGTTCGAGCAGTACTTC.

The chain couples TRBV20-1 to TRBJ2-7, with a possible D match to TRBD1 (6 bases). The CDR3 is made up of 14 amino acids. Per germline, CDR1 DFQATT and CDR2 SNEGSKA (reference sequence). V shed 3 bases and J shed 2 bases, with 14 bases lying between them. CDR3 bases: TGCAGTGCTAGTGAAGTGGGACAAGCCTACGAGCAGTACGTC. Encoded protein: CSASEVGQAYEQYV.

In this sample, this clonotype turned up a few times. The gene calls are TRBV12-3 or TRBV12-4 and TRBJ1-5; 7 nucleotides line up with TRBD1. The CDR3 totals 13 residues. V shed 8 bases, J shed 7 bases, and the junction held 8 bases outside the gene matches. DNA for the CDR3: TGTGCCAGCCGGCGGCAGGGGGACCAGCCCCAGCATTTT. Its translation is CASRRQGDQPQHF.

This clonotype was counted ten times or more. The chain uses TRBV5-1 and TRBJ2-3; 9 positions agree with TRBD2. This CDR3 has 17 amino acids. Germline V gene lookup returns CDR1 SGHRS and CDR2 YFSETQ. The V gene end was trimmed by 4 bases and the J gene end by 5 bases; junction bases not matched to a gene: 14. CDR3 nucleotides: TGCGCCAGCAGCCCGACCTCTAGCGGGGAGCTTCAAGATACGCAGTATTTT. This encodes CASSPTSSGELQDTQYF. The whole variable domain, filled in from reference TRBV5-1 and TRBJ2-3, reads KAGVTQTPRYLIKTRGQQVTLSCSPISGHRSVSWYQQTPGQGLQFLFEYFSETQRNKGNFPGRFSGRQFSNSRSEMNVSTLELGDSALYLCASSPTSSGELQDTQYFGPGTRLTVL.

This clonotype has a handful of counts. The gene calls are TRBV6-5 and TRBJ2-3; D call uncertain. Germline CDR1 and CDR2: MNHEY and SVGAGI. The length of the CDR3 is 14 residues. Trimming pared 2 bases from V and 2 bases from J, leaving 8 bases between. The CDR3 loop reads CASSYDGFTDTQYF. Here the CDR3 DNA reads TGTGCCAGCAGTTACGACGGATTCACAGATACGCAGTATTTT.

The chain combines TRBV6-6 with TRBJ2-7; D gene ambiguous. CDR1 and CDR2 (germline): MNHNY, SVGAGI (reference sequence). The CDR3 is 14 residues long. Deletions cut 0 bases from V and 0 bases from J, with 6 bases between. CDR3 DNA: TGTGCCAGCAGTTACTCGGCCATCTCCTACGAGCAGTACGTC. Residues: CASSYSAISYEQYV.

This clonotype came up many times. The rearrangement uses TRBV5-1 and TRBJ2-7; TRBD1 agrees at 10 bases. V trimming: 3 bases; J trimming: 5 bases; junction bases outside the gene matches: 8. The CDR3 is 15 amino acids. Germline V gene sequence: CDR1 SGHRS, CDR2 YFSETQ. As DNA, the CDR3 is TGCGCCAGCAGCTGGGGGACAGGGGCTCACCACGAGCAGTACTTC. Encoded protein: CASSWGTGAHHEQYF.

This chain joins TRBV28 and TRBJ1-6, with D hard to call. V was clipped by 10 bases and J by 0 bases, with 10 bases between them. Germline loops: CDR1 MDHEN, CDR2 SYDVKM. This CDR3 is 14 amino acids long. As DNA, the CDR3 is TGTGCCATCAGAGATAGCTCCTATAATTCACCCCTCCACTTT. Translation: CAIRDSSYNSPLHF.

This clonotype came up a few times. The CDR3 spells CASSLPTSNYEQYF. In DNA form, the CDR3 reads TGTGCCAGCAGTTTACCGACCTCTAACTACGAGCAGTACTTC. The V gene is TRBV28, the J gene TRBJ2-7, with D hard to call. The ends were cut back, 2 bases at V and 3 bases at J, with 11 bases in the middle. The CDR3 contains 14 residues. Per germline, CDR1 MDHEN and CDR2 SYDVKM. Together with reference TRBV28 and TRBJ2-7, the CDR3 gives the full variable domain: DVKVTQSSRYLVKRTGEKVFLECVQDMDHENMFWYRQDPGLGLRLIYFSYDVKMKEKGDIPEGYSVSREKKERFSLILESASTNQTSMYLCASSLPTSNYEQYFGPGTRLTVT.

The chain recombines TRBV19 with TRBJ1-2; maybe TRBD1 (5 bases). Germline V gene lookup returns CDR1 LNHDA and CDR2 SQIVND (reference sequence). The CDR3 covers 14 residues. V shed 7 bases and J shed 5 bases, with 17 bases lying between them. The CDR3 is CASTPRGETYGYTF. Here the CDR3 DNA reads TGTGCCAGTACCCCGCGGGGGGAGACTTATGGCTACACCTTC. Complete variable domain (other parts from reference TRBV19 and TRBJ1-2): DGGITQSPKYLFRKEGQNVTLSCEQNLNHDAMYWYRQDPGQGLRLIYYSQIVNDFQKGDIAEGYSVSREKKESFPLTVTSAQKNPTAFYLCASTPRGETYGYTFGSGTRLTVV.

This clonotype showed up just a few times. The chain is built from TRBV20-1 and TRBJ2-7; a weak D match, TRBD1 (6 bases). Germline lookup yields CDR1 DFQATT and CDR2 SNEGSKA (reference sequence). Trimming removed 0 bases from V and 1 base from J, with 16 bases in between. The CDR3 sequence is 16 residues long. CDR3 residues: CSARDVGARTSYEQYF. CDR3 DNA: TGCAGTGCTAGAGACGTGGGGGCCAGGACGTCCTACGAGCAGTACTTC.

This clonotype has a handful of counts. The rearrangement uses TRBV5-1 and TRBJ1-6, with D perhaps TRBD1 (5 bases). The V and J ends lost 3 bases and 7 bases respectively, with 17 bases between them. This CDR3 spans 16 amino acids. Germline V gives CDR1 SGHRS, CDR2 YFSETQ. CDR3 protein: CASSSRGLARNSPLHF. The CDR3 DNA reads as TGCGCCAGCAGCTCAAGGGGACTCGCTAGGAATTCACCCCTCCACTTT.

The V call is TRBV18, the J call TRBJ2-6; D gene ambiguous. V lost 2 bases to trimming and J lost 2 bases, with 7 bases between them. Germline V gene data show CDR1 as KGHSH and CDR2 as LQKENI. CDR3 size: 15 residues. Here the CDR3 DNA reads TGTGCCAGCTCACCAATGATCACTGGGGCCAACGTCCTGACTTTC. This encodes CASSPMITGANVLTF.

The table lists this clonotype with a few counts. The V call is TRBV11-2, the J call TRBJ2-2; D uncertain. The V gene lost 0 bases and the J gene lost 3 bases, with 5 bases spanning the gap. Germline V gene sequence: CDR1 SGHAT, CDR2 FQNNGV. This CDR3 has 14 residues. The CDR3, as DNA: TGTGCCAGCAGCTTAGAGGGGTACACCGGGGAGCTGTTTTTT. It is translated as CASSLEGYTGELFF. The full variable domain, completed using reference TRBV11-2 and TRBJ2-2, is EAGVAQSPRYKIIEKRQSVAFWCNPISGHATLYWYQQILGQGPKLLIQFQNNGVVDDSQLPKDRFSAERLKGVDSTLKIQPAKLEDSAVYLCASSLEGYTGELFFGEGSRLTVL.

The chain employs TRBV27 and TRBJ2-3, with no clear D. With 4 bases removed from V and 2 bases from J, the gap between germline ends came to 16 bases. This CDR3 has 16 amino acids. Per germline, CDR1 MNHEY and CDR2 SMNVEV (reference sequence). CDR3 DNA: TGTGCCAGCAGTTGGGCGCTCCTACCAGACACAGATACGCAGTATTTT. It yields the protein CASSWALLPDTDTQYF.

This clonotype was seen only a few times. The chain combines TRBV4-1 with TRBJ1-2; D is unresolved. Trimming left V 5 bases short and J 8 bases short, with 9 bases between. The CDR3 covers 11 residues. Germline CDR1 reads MGHRA; CDR2 reads YSYEKL. Here the CDR3 DNA reads TGCGCCAGCAGCTTTGTCGGAGGCTACACCTTC. Amino acids: CASSFVGGYTF.

This clonotype came up a few times. This chain joins TRBV5-4 and TRBJ2-1; D not resolved. The length of the CDR3 is 13 residues. Per germline, CDR1 SGHNT and CDR2 YYREEE (reference sequence). With 5 bases removed from V and 7 bases from J, the gap between germline ends came to 13 bases. CDR3 sequence reads: CASRGPGPNEQFF. CDR3 nucleotide sequence: TGTGCCAGCAGGGGCCCGGGCCCTAATGAGCAGTTCTTC.

This clonotype was detected many times. V is TRBV20-1 and J is TRBJ2-3, with D hard to call. The germline V and J ends were trimmed by 0 bases and 3 bases, with 7 bases remaining between them. The CDR3 length is 13 residues. Germline V gene lookup returns CDR1 DFQATT and CDR2 SNEGSKA (reference sequence). DNA for the CDR3: TGCAGTGCTAGAGAATGGGCTACAGATACGCAGTATTTT. This gives the protein CSAREWATDTQYF.

This clonotype was seen ten or more times. V usage is TRBV5-1 and J usage is TRBJ2-4, with D perhaps TRBD1 (6 bases). V was pared by 0 bases and J by 3 bases, with 13 bases between. This CDR3 has 16 residues. Per the germline V gene, CDR1 is SGHRS and CDR2 is YFSETQ. The CDR3 spells CASSLDGFRGKNIQYF. The CDR3 nucleotides read TGCGCCAGCAGCTTGGATGGTTTCAGGGGCAAAAACATTCAGTACTTC.

This clonotype was detected a few times. This chain uses TRBV29-1 with TRBJ2-1; no definite D call. Trimming pared 6 bases from V and 2 bases from J, leaving 2 bases between. The CDR3 has 10 residues. Germline V lookup: CDR1 SQVTM, CDR2 ANQGSEA. The CDR3 DNA is TGCAGCGTGGCCTACAATGAGCAGTTCTTC. It codes for CSVAYNEQFF.

V is TRBV29-1 and J is TRBJ2-3; no clear D. Per germline, CDR1 SQVTM and CDR2 ANQGSEA. CDR3 length equals 14 residues. Between the trimmed V and J ends, which lost 1 base and 5 bases, there was a span of 13 bases. CDR3 region: CSVEARLRKDTQYF. In DNA form, the CDR3 reads TGCAGCGTTGAAGCCCGATTAAGGAAAGATACGCAGTATTTT.

The genes are TRBV27 and TRBJ2-7; 9 nucleotides agree with TRBD2. Trimming took 1 base from V and 0 from J; bases not matched to a gene: 4. The CDR3 spans 16 residues. Per germline, CDR1 MNHEY and CDR2 SMNVEV (reference sequence). The CDR3, as DNA: TGTGCCAGCAGTTTATACGGGACTAGCAGCTCCTACGAGCAGTACTTC. It codes for CASSLYGTSSSYEQYF.

V gene TRBV15 combines with J gene TRBJ2-7; D gene uncertain. This CDR3 region has 13 residues. Trimming left V 0 bases short and J 0 bases short, with 3 bases between. In germline, CDR1 is LNHNV, CDR2 YYDKDF (reference sequence). This chain's CDR3 is CATSRDSSYEQYF. CDR3 sequence (DNA): TGTGCCACCAGCAGAGACAGCTCCTACGAGCAGTACTTC.